The 22 T cell receptor beta chains below come from one sample, sequenced in a study of T cell changes during pregnancy in multiple sclerosis. Clones were sequenced by immunoSEQ multiplex PCR, and TCRdb holds only the in-frame ones, with some missing. The data contain tens of thousands of clones, 90% to 95% of them singletons. Material: peripheral blood, obtained in the first trimester of pregnancy. The receptors were sampled from a female donor with multiple sclerosis, enrolled in a pregnancy study.

The chain is built from TRBV28 and TRBJ2-7, with 10 bases lining up with TRBD2. CDR1 MDHEN and CDR2 SYDVKM come from the germline V gene. The CDR3 covers 13 residues. The trim removed 6 bases at V and 7 bases at J, leaving 6 bases unmatched. This CDR3 reads CASRASGSGEQYF. The CDR3 nucleotides read TGTGCCAGCAGAGCTAGCGGGAGTGGGGAGCAGTACTTC.

This clone was counted once. The rearrangement joins TRBV7-3 to TRBJ2-2, with TRBD2 as a possible D gene (6 bases). V dropped 5 bases and J dropped 8 bases, with 12 bases sitting between them. CDR3 length: 13 residues. CDR1 SGHTA and CDR2 FQGTGA come from the germline V gene. The CDR3 DNA is TGTGCCAGCAGCCTCGGGACTTGGGGGGAGCTGTTTTTT. It is translated as CASSLGTWGELFF.

This chain joins TRBV6-1 and TRBJ2-2, with 7 bases matching TRBD2. Germline assignment: CDR1 MNHNS and CDR2 SASEGT. The CDR3 is 14 residues long. V lost 7 bases, J lost 1 base, and 3 bases stayed unmatched. CDR3 sequence reads: CASMGGGNTGELFF. The CDR3 coding sequence is TGTGCCAGCATGGGCGGGGGGAACACCGGGGAGCTGTTTTTT.

V usage is TRBV7-7 and J usage is TRBJ2-7; TRBD1 matches at 9 bases. Trimming at V came to 5 bases and at J to 5 bases, leaving 4 bases not matched to a gene. This CDR3 has 13 amino acids. Germline CDR1 is SSHAT and CDR2 is FNYEAQ (reference sequence). The CDR3 region is CASSLNRGHEQYF. As DNA, the CDR3 is TGTGCCAGCAGCCTAAACAGGGGGCACGAGCAGTACTTC.

V usage is TRBV18 and J usage is TRBJ2-4, with 8 bases lining up with TRBD1. CDR1 KGHSH and CDR2 LQKENI come from the germline V gene. This CDR3 comprises 19 residues. Trimming took 3 bases from V and 8 from J; bases not matched to a gene: 21. The CDR3 nucleotides are TGTGCCAGCTCACCGCAAGCGAGTTCCGGGACAGGAAAGAGGCACATTCAGTACTTC. The encoded protein is CASSPQASSGTGKRHIQYF.

The chain joins TRBV7-8 to TRBJ2-1; the D is unclear. CDR1 is SGHVS, CDR2 FQNEAQ, per germline. The CDR3 is made up of 13 amino acids. Between the trimmed V and J ends, which lost 5 bases and 10 bases, there was a span of 15 bases. The chain's CDR3 is CASSPPRLVEQFF. The CDR3 nucleotides read TGTGCCAGCAGCCCCCCCCGTCTCGTGGAGCAGTTCTTC.

V gene TRBV9 combines with J gene TRBJ2-7, with a possible D match to TRBD1 (5 bases). Germline V gene sequence: CDR1 SGDLS, CDR2 YYNGEE. V was trimmed by 4 bases and J by 7 bases, leaving 12 bases between them. The CDR3 extends over 12 amino acids. The CDR3 region is CASSKTASEQYF. CDR3 nucleotides: TGTGCCAGCAGCAAGACAGCGTCTGAGCAGTACTTC.

V usage is TRBV2 and J usage is TRBJ1-2, with 7 bases identical to TRBD1. Germline assignment: CDR1 SNHLY and CDR2 FYNNEI. After removal of 5 bases from V and 6 bases from J, the junction contained 6 bases not matched to a gene. This CDR3 contains 13 residues. The CDR3 is CASSPNRGDGYTF. CDR3 sequence (DNA): TGTGCCAGCAGTCCCAACAGGGGAGATGGCTACACCTTC.

The J gene is TRBJ2-3, the V gene TRBV4-1; 9 nucleotides align to TRBD1. Germline V gene lookup returns CDR1 MGHRA and CDR2 YSYEKL. The CDR3 runs 15 residues. J gave up 2 bases and V 3 bases, and 3 bases lay outside the gene matches. The CDR3 sequence: CASSQGDRDTDTQYF. The DNA for the CDR3 is TGCGCCAGCAGCCAGGGGGACAGGGACACAGATACGCAGTATTTT.

CDR3 sequence reads: CASSSTSFSYNEQFF. CDR3 DNA: TGTGCCAGCAGCTCGACTTCCTTCTCCTACAATGAGCAGTTCTTC. The genes are TRBV7-9 and TRBJ2-1, with D unresolved. The CDR3 covers 15 residues. The germline V and J ends were trimmed by 4 bases and 0 bases, with 10 bases remaining between them. Germline values: CDR1 SEHNR, CDR2 FQNEAQ (reference sequence).

This clone has just one count. This chain joins TRBV7-6 and TRBJ2-3, with 7 bases fitting TRBD2. V dropped 8 bases and J dropped 0; count of bases not matched to a gene: 11. This CDR3 has 16 residues. CDR1 is SGHVS and CDR2 is FNYEAQ in the germline V gene. The CDR3: CASSRGLSGSTDTQYF. In nucleotides, the CDR3 is TGTGCCAGCTCCCGGGGACTAAGCGGTAGCACAGATACGCAGTATTTT. Filled out from reference TRBV7-6 and TRBJ2-3, the complete variable domain reads GAGVSQSPRYKVTKRGQDVALRCDPISGHVSLYWYRQALGQGPEFLTYFNYEAQQDKSGLPNDRFSAERPEGSISTLTIQRTEQRDSAMYRCASSRGLSGSTDTQYFGPGTRLTVL.

The V and J genes are TRBV7-3 and TRBJ1-1; possibly TRBD1 for D (6 bases). The V end was cut by 0 bases, the J end by 5 bases, with 19 bases between. Germline CDR1 is SGHTA and CDR2 is FQGTGA. The CDR3 is 17 amino acids. CDR3 nucleotide sequence: TGTGCCAGCAGCTTAACCCCGGACAGTGCTAAGGGGACTGAAGCTTTCTTT. It yields the protein CASSLTPDSAKGTEAFF.

This chain uses TRBV29-1 with TRBJ2-2, with a possible D match to TRBD2 (6 bases). The length of the CDR3 is 12 residues. Per germline, CDR1 SQVTM and CDR2 ANQGSEA. V lost 6 bases, J lost 6 bases, and 11 bases lay in between. In DNA form, the CDR3 reads TGCAGCGTGACTAGACAAGCCGGGGAGCTGTTTTTT. It specifies CSVTRQAGELFF.

The CDR3 coding sequence is TGTGCCAGCAGTCCGGGGACTATCTTTGAAAATGAGCAGTTCTTC. Protein product: CASSPGTIFENEQFF. V usage is TRBV27 and J usage is TRBJ2-1; 7 nucleotides agree with TRBD2. Trimming removed 5 bases from V and 7 bases from J; junction bases left unmatched: 11. The CDR3 is 15 amino acids. Germline V gives CDR1 MNHEY, CDR2 SMNVEV (reference sequence).

V and J are TRBV18 and TRBJ2-2, with TRBD1 matching 7 bases. V lost 6 bases to trimming and J lost 1 base; unmatched junction nucleotides: 11. The CDR3 has 17 amino acids. Germline lookup yields CDR1 KGHSH and CDR2 LQKENI. CDR3 sequence reads: CASSLSRTGMNTGELFF. In nucleotides, the CDR3 is TGTGCCAGCTCTCTAAGTAGGACAGGAATGAACACCGGGGAGCTGTTTTTT.

The chain has TRBV10-2 and TRBJ2-1; D call uncertain. Per the germline V gene, CDR1 is WSHSY and CDR2 is SAAADI. V was shortened by 7 bases and J by 0 bases, with 10 bases between the two germline ends. This CDR3 has 14 amino acids. CDR3 sequence (DNA): TGCGCCAGCAAGACTGCCAGCTCCTACAATGAGCAGTTCTTC. Translated, it gives CASKTASSYNEQFF.

V and J are TRBV7-3 and TRBJ2-1, with 8 bases matching TRBD2. Looked up from germline, CDR1 is SGHTA and CDR2 is FQGTGA. V shed 5 bases, J shed 6 bases, and the junction held 9 bases outside the gene matches. The CDR3 contains 15 residues. The CDR3 spells CASSLQRELINEQFF. DNA for the CDR3: TGTGCCAGCAGCCTCCAGCGGGAGCTCATCAATGAGCAGTTCTTC.

This chain links TRBV4-2 with TRBJ2-2; perhaps TRBD1 as D (5 bases). Per the germline V gene, CDR1 is LGHNA and CDR2 is YNFKEQ. The CDR3 covers 16 residues. V was trimmed by 2 bases and J by 0 bases, leaving 10 bases between them. CDR3 loop: CASSQMVGANTGELFF. CDR3 bases: TGTGCCAGCAGCCAAATGGTAGGGGCGAACACCGGGGAGCTGTTTTTT.

V usage is TRBV28 and J usage is TRBJ2-7; tentatively, D is TRBD1 (5 bases). This CDR3 contains 15 residues. Germline values: CDR1 MDHEN, CDR2 SYDVKM. Between the trimmed V and J ends, which lost 4 bases and 5 bases, there was a span of 18 bases. CDR3 nucleotides: TGTGCCAGCAGTTCACCTGCCAGGGTTCAGGACGAGCAGTACTTC. Amino acid sequence: CASSSPARVQDEQYF. Full variable domain (missing parts from reference TRBV28 and TRBJ2-7): DVKVTQSSRYLVKRTGEKVFLECVQDMDHENMFWYRQDPGLGLRLIYFSYDVKMKEKGDIPEGYSVSREKKERFSLILESASTNQTSMYLCASSSPARVQDEQYFGPGTRLTVT.

The rearrangement uses TRBV4-1 and TRBJ2-4, with TRBD2 matching over 7 bases. After removal of 2 bases from V and 5 bases from J, the junction contained 6 bases not matched to a gene. The CDR3 consists of 15 residues. In germline, CDR1 is MGHRA, CDR2 YSYEKL. The CDR3 here is CASSQPPGLQNIQYF. Here the CDR3 DNA reads TGCGCCAGCAGCCAACCCCCGGGACTACAAAACATTCAGTACTTC.

J is TRBJ2-5 and V is TRBV11-2, with a weak D call TRBD2 (7 bases). The CDR3 consists of 17 residues. Germline CDR1 SGHAT, CDR2 FQNNGV. V was shortened by 5 bases and J by 2 bases, with 21 bases between the two germline ends. CDR3 residues: CASSLRIFRGAQETQYF. CDR3 sequence (DNA): TGTGCCAGCAGCCTCCGGATATTCCGGGGGGCACAAGAGACCCAGTACTTC.

The genes are TRBV29-1 and TRBJ1-5, with D uncertain. Per the germline V gene, CDR1 is SQVTM and CDR2 is ANQGSEA. V was trimmed by 1 base and J by 6 bases, leaving 10 bases between them. The CDR3 consists of 13 residues. In nucleotides, the CDR3 is TGCAGCGTTGAAGCGGGAATGGGTCAGCCCCAGCATTTT. Translated: CSVEAGMGQPQHF.